These 8 T cell receptor beta chains were all obtained from the same sample, sequenced in a study of cytomegalovirus exposure and HLA in healthy donors. PCR involved 60 Vbeta and 13 Jbeta primers. Repertoires were generated with immunoSEQ multiplex PCR, while TCRdb's copy carries only in-frame clones and drops some. The table lists hundreds of thousands of clones, 76% of them singletons. Sequenced input: PBMCs. These receptors were taken from a man younger than 30 in good health and CMV-seronegative.

This clone was seen just once. The chain joins TRBV7-6 to TRBJ2-1, with TRBD1 matching over 9 bases. V trimming: 5 bases; J trimming: 1 base; junction bases outside the gene matches: 6. There are 16 residues in the CDR3. Germline V gene data show CDR1 as SGHVS and CDR2 as FNYEAQ. The CDR3 loop is CASSLRDRASYNEQFF. In DNA, the CDR3 is TGTGCCAGCAGCCTCAGGGACAGGGCATCCTACAATGAGCAGTTCTTC.

This clone has a handful of counts. V gene TRBV2 combines with J gene TRBJ1-2; D possibly corresponds to TRBD1 (5 bases). This CDR3 has 14 residues. V was pared by 5 bases and J by 0 bases, with 10 bases between. The germline CDR1 and CDR2 sequences are SNHLY and FYNNEI. The CDR3 loop reads CASSSPGTNYGYTF. The DNA for the CDR3 is TGTGCCAGCAGTTCCCCAGGGACTAACTATGGCTACACCTTC.

The chain links TRBV5-6 to TRBJ2-7; tentatively, D is TRBD1 (6 bases). Trimming took off 4 bases at V and 2 bases at J, with 10 bases between the two ends. CDR1 and CDR2 (germline): SGHDT, YYEEEE. This CDR3 is 13 amino acids long. The CDR3 protein is CASSLRGTYEQYF. DNA of the CDR3: TGTGCCAGCAGCCTCAGGGGTACCTACGAGCAGTACTTC.

The V gene is TRBV5-1, the J gene TRBJ2-7; D is perhaps TRBD2 (5 bases). CDR3 length: 15 residues. V dropped 0 bases and J dropped 3 bases, with 13 bases sitting between them. Germline V gives CDR1 SGHRS, CDR2 YFSETQ. The CDR3 sequence: CASSLGWGVNYEQYF. The CDR3 nucleotides are TGCGCCAGCAGCTTGGGGTGGGGAGTAAACTACGAGCAGTACTTC.

This clone has only one observation. The V gene is TRBV27, the J gene TRBJ2-5, with 7 bases aligning to TRBD2. The closer fit of TRBJ2-7 to the DNA end suggests the J call may be wrong. CDR1 and CDR2 from the germline V gene are MNHEY and SMNVEV (reference sequence). The CDR3 covers 15 residues. The CDR3 sequence is CASSPRGENSYEQYF. The CDR3 DNA follows: TGTGCCAGCAGTCCCCGGGGGGAAAACTCCTACGAGCAGTACTTC.

The rearrangement uses TRBV19 and TRBJ2-3, with 7 bases matching TRBD2. Trimming took 2 bases from V and 6 from J; bases not matched to a gene: 8. This CDR3 has 15 residues. Looked up from germline, CDR1 is LNHDA and CDR2 is SQIVND (reference sequence). The CDR3 DNA reads TGTGCCAGTAGTATACGCGGGAGCGCATATGATACGCAGTATTTT. As protein: CASSIRGSAYDTQYF.

The rearrangement uses TRBV23-1 and TRBJ1-5, with TRBD1 matching over 9 bases. TRBV23-1 is labeled an ORF, and its function is uncertain. V was pared by 2 bases and J by 2 bases, with 1 base of the junction left unmatched. The CDR3 is made up of 15 amino acids. The CDR3 loop reads CASSQTGGGNQPQHF. For the CDR3, the DNA is TGCGCCAGCAGTCAAACAGGGGGCGGCAATCAGCCCCAGCATTTT.

The gene calls are TRBV9 and TRBJ2-1; TRBD2 matches at 7 bases. Trimming cost V 0 bases and J 6 bases; bases outside gene matches: 9. CDR1 SGDLS and CDR2 YYNGEE come from the germline V gene. This CDR3 contains 16 residues. The CDR3: CASSVGGGRSLNEQFF. The DNA for the CDR3 is TGTGCCAGCAGCGTAGGGGGCGGGAGATCCCTCAATGAGCAGTTCTTC.